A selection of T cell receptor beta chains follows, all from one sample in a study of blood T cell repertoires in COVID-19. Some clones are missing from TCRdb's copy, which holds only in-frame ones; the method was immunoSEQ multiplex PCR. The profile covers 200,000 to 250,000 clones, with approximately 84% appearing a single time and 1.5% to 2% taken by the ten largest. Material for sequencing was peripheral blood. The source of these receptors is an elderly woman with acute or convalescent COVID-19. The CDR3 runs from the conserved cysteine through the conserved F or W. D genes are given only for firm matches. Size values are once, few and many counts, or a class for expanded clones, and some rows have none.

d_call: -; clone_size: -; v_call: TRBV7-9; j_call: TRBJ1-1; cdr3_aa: CASSFGGGNTEAFF; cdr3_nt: TGTGCCAGCAGCTTTGGCGGCGGGAACACTGAAGCTTTCTTT
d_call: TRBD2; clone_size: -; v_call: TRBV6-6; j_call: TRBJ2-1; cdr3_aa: CASTLAGEQFF; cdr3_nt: TGTGCCAGCACGCTAGCGGGGGAGCAGTTCTTC
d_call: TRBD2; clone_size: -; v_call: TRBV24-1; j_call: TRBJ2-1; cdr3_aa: CATSDLASGDEQFF; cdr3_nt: TGTGCCACCAGTGATTTGGCTAGCGGGGATGAGCAGTTCTTC
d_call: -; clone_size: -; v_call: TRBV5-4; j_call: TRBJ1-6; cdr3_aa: CASSRERNSPLHF; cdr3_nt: TGTGCCAGCAGCCGGGAGCGAAATTCACCCCTCCACTTT
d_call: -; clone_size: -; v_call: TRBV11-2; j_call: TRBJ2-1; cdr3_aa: CASSFGLALDEQFF; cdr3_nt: TGTGCCAGCAGCTTTGGGCTAGCGTTAGATGAGCAGTTCTTC
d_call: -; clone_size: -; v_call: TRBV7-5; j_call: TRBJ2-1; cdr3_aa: CVRSLARGETYNEQFF; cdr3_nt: TGTGTCAGAAGCTTAGCTCGGGGGGAAACCTACAATGAGCAGTTCTTC
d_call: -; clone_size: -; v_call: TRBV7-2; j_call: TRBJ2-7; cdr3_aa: CASSVDTALKQYF; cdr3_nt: TGTGCCAGCAGCGTGGACACGGCGTTGAAGCAGTACTTC
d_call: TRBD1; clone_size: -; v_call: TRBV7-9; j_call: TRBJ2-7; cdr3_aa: CASSFGTDYEQYF; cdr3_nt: TGTGCCAGCAGCTTCGGGACAGACTACGAGCAGTACTTC
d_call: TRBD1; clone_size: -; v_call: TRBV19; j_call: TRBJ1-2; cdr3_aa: CASSIQGENYGYTF; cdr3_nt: TGTGCCAGTAGTATTCAGGGGGAAAACTATGGCTACACCTTC
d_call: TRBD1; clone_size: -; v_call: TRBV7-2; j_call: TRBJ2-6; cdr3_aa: CASSFRTGASSGANVLTF; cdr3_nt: TGTGCCAGCAGCTTCCGGACAGGGGCGTCTTCTGGGGCCAACGTCCTGACTTTC
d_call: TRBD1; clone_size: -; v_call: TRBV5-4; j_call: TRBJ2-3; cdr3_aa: CASSAGQASTDTQYF; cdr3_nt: TGTGCCAGCAGCGCGGGACAGGCTAGCACAGATACGCAGTATTTT
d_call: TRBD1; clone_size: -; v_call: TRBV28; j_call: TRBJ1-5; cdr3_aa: CASSPYTDRPNQPQHF; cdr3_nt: TGTGCCAGCAGTCCCTATACGGACAGGCCTAATCAGCCCCAGCATTTT
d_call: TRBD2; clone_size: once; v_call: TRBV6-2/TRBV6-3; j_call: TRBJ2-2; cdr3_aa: CASSYRTLAGGDTGELFF; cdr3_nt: TGTGCCAGCAGTTACCGTACCCTAGCGGGGGGGGACACCGGGGAGCTGTTTTTT
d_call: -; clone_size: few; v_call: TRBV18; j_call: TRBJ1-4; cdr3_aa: CASSPQGMATNEKLFF; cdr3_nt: TGTGCCAGCTCACCCCAGGGGATGGCAACTAATGAAAAACTGTTTTTT
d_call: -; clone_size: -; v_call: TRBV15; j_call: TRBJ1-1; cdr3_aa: CATSGGVQVRGTEAFF; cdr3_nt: TGTGCCACCAGCGGCGGCGTCCAGGTACGGGGCACTGAAGCTTTCTTT
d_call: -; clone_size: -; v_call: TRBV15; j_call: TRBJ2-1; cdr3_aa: CATSRDNGGGWVNEQFF; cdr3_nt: TGTGCCACCAGCAGAGATAACGGAGGGGGCTGGGTAAATGAGCAGTTCTTC
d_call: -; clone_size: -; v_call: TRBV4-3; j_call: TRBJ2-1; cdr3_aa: CASSQDLGVSGYNEQFF; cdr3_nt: TGCGCCAGCAGCCAAGATCTGGGAGTATCGGGGTACAATGAGCAGTTCTTC
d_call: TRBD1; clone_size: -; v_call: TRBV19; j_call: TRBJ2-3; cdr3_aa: CASSPRDRGLDTQYF; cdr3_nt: TGTGCCAGTAGTCCCCGGGACAGGGGATTGGATACGCAGTATTTT
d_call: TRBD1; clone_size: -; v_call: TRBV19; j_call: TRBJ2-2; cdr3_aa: CASSMPGTGTGELFF; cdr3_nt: TGTGCCAGTAGTATGCCGGGGACAGGAACCGGGGAGCTGTTTTTT
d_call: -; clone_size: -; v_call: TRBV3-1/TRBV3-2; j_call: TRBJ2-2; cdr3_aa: CASSQDVNSNTGELFF; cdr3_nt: TGTGCCAGCAGCCAAGATGTCAACTCGAACACCGGGGAGCTGTTTTTT
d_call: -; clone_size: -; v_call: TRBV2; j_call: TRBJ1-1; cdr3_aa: CASSERELNTEAFF; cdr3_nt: TGTGCCAGCAGTGAAAGGGAGTTGAACACTGAAGCTTTCTTT
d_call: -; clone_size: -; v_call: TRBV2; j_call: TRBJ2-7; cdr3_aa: CASSETQTRSHEQYF; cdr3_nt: TGTGCCAGCAGTGAAACCCAGACTAGATCGCACGAGCAGTACTTC
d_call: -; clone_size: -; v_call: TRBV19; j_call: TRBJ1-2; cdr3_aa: CASSIDADRTYGYTF; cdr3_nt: TGTGCCAGTAGTATAGATGCGGACAGAACCTATGGCTACACCTTC